This TCR beta chain was identified during a study of cytomegalovirus exposure and HLA in healthy donors. Whole-study results and caveats: Per published accounts, TCR beta sequences correctly predicted the HLA-A and HLA-B alleles of most subjects.

This CDR3 is 14 amino acids long. Trimming removed 0 bases at V and 5 bases at J, with 10 bases between. Germline V CDR1 and CDR2: MNHEY, SVGAGI. Primers: 60 Vbeta forward and 13 Jbeta reverse. In the original analysis: In a later analysis, 70 million to 80 million unique TCR beta chains included roughly 11 million shared by two or more donors. The data were produced by immunoSEQ multiplex PCR, yet TCRdb's version contains in-frame clones alone and is incomplete. The V and J calls and clone size are taken from that table; D and trimming were inferred from the DNA. This sample yields about 130,000 clones, of which about 77% are seen a single time; around 1.2% belongs to the top ten. With respect to this clone: The antigen is undetermined.

The sample was PBMCs. The chain is built from TRBV6-5 and TRBJ2-5, with a tentative D call TRBD2 (5 bases). The sequence came from a man between 50 and 59 years old in good health and CMV-seronegative. The CDR3 DNA is TGTGCCAGCAGTTACTCCGAGGGCCGGGAGACCCAGTACTTC. It yields the protein CASSYSEGRETQYF.